The 14 T cell receptor beta chains below all came from one sample that was sequenced in a study of T cells in Graves' hyperthyroidism and ophthalmopathy. What was amplified from RNA transcripts were TCR beta CDR3 regions. The HTBI set primed first-round TCR CDR3 RT-PCR. In TCRdb, the multiplex PCR reads were re-called with MiXCR into one record per CDR3 protein. The table lists a few hundred thousand distinct CDR3 sequences, around 15% of them singletons. Sequenced: blood. These receptors were taken from a woman aged 40-49 years with Graves' ophthalmopathy.

This clonotype has ten or more counts. In DNA, the CDR3 is TGTGCCAGCGCAGGGGGGTTTGACAATGAGCAGTTCTTC. Protein sequence: CASAGGFDNEQFF. The chain has TRBV27 and TRBJ2-1, with D possibly matching TRBD1 (7 bases). The germline V and J ends were trimmed by 8 bases and 5 bases, with 13 bases remaining between them. The CDR3 has 13 amino acids. Germline CDR1 reads MNHEY; CDR2 reads SMNVEV (reference sequence).

In its sample, this clonotype was seen many times. The chain links TRBV28 to TRBJ2-7; D tentatively fits TRBD1 or TRBD2 (6 bases each). CDR1 and CDR2 from the germline V gene are MDHEN and SYDVKM. The CDR3 totals 15 residues. The germline V and J ends were trimmed by 4 bases and 3 bases, with 16 bases remaining between them. The CDR3 protein is CASSSLRGASYEQYF. In nucleotides, the CDR3 is TGTGCCAGCAGTTCCCTTAGGGGGGCCAGCTACGAGCAGTACTTC.

This clonotype was seen a few times. This chain uses TRBV20-1 with TRBJ1-2; D possibly corresponds to TRBD1 (6 bases). Germline lookup yields CDR1 DFQATT and CDR2 SNEGSKA (reference sequence). The CDR3 runs 12 residues. V dropped 2 bases and J dropped 5 bases, with 9 bases sitting between them. The CDR3 loop reads CSARRGIYGYTF. CDR3 DNA sequence: TGCAGTGCTAGAAGGGGGATATATGGCTACACCTTC.

V usage is TRBV7-9 and J usage is TRBJ2-5; D remains ambiguous. The V and J ends lost 5 bases and 4 bases respectively, with 14 bases between them. Germline CDR1 is SEHNR and CDR2 is FQNEAQ (reference sequence). This CDR3 comprises 14 residues. CDR3 region: CASSAARRGETQYF. The DNA for the CDR3 is TGTGCCAGCAGCGCCGCCCGCCGCGGAGAGACCCAGTACTTC.

The chain employs TRBV5-1 and TRBJ1-4, with 7 bases matching TRBD1. J lost 4 bases, V lost 4 bases, and 4 bases had no gene match. The CDR3 length is 14 residues. Germline V gene data show CDR1 as SGHRS and CDR2 as YFSETQ. CDR3 in amino acids: CASSPRDSNEKLFF. The CDR3 DNA sequence: TGCGCCAGCAGCCCGCGGGACAGTAATGAAAAACTGTTTTTT.

A word on this clonotype: Germline is not matched at one junction end, which may reflect a read error. The V and J genes are TRBV20-1 and TRBJ2-7; 10 bases align to TRBD2. This CDR3 contains 15 residues. The germline CDR1 and CDR2 sequences are DFQATT and SNEGSKA (reference sequence). The CDR3 reads CSARPSSGSRYVQYF. The CDR3 DNA reads TGCAGTGCTAGGCCTTCTAGCGGGAGTAGGTACGTGCAGTACTTC.

The table lists this clonotype with many counts. The CDR3: CASSLRDRDHNEQFF. For the CDR3, the DNA is TGTGCCAGCAGCCTCCGGGACAGGGACCACAATGAGCAGTTCTTC. The chain couples TRBV7-2 to TRBJ2-1; 9 nucleotides line up with TRBD1. Germline loops: CDR1 SGHTA, CDR2 FQGNSA. V was clipped by 5 bases and J by 5 bases; unmatched bases: 7. This CDR3 spans 15 amino acids.

This clonotype has ten or more counts. This rearrangement joins TRBV7-8 to TRBJ2-5, with a possible D match to TRBD1 (5 bases). Germline assignment: CDR1 SGHVS and CDR2 FQNEAQ. The V gene lost 1 base and the J gene lost 2 bases, with 11 bases spanning the gap. The CDR3 is 15 residues long. CDR3 sequence (DNA): TGTGCCAGCAGCTTAGGGTCAGGGTCACAAGAGACCCAGTACTTC. Translating it yields CASSLGSGSQETQYF.

This clonotype was found many times. The chain employs TRBV12-5 and TRBJ2-1, with no clear D. Germline assignment: CDR1 LGHNT and CDR2 FRNRAP. The CDR3 length is 12 residues. The V gene lost 7 bases and the J gene lost 8 bases, with 12 bases spanning the gap. The CDR3 coding sequence is TGTGCTAGTGCGTGGGCGGCATATGAGCAGTTCTTC. This sequence encodes CASAWAAYEQFF.

A few counts support this clonotype. The chain recombines TRBV20-1 with TRBJ2-1; 10 positions match TRBD2. Germline V lookup: CDR1 DFQATT, CDR2 SNEGSKA (reference sequence). CDR3 length: 14 residues. With V trimmed by 5 bases and J by 7 bases, 8 bases remained unmatched. DNA of the CDR3: TGCAGTGCTCCGCTAGCGGGAGCTCGGAATGAGCAGTTCTTC. It yields the protein CSAPLAGARNEQFF.

The chain uses TRBV2 and TRBJ1-3; TRBD1 might be the D (5 bases). Germline-derived CDR1 and CDR2 are SNHLY and FYNNEI. Trimming left V 9 bases short and J 4 bases short, with 22 bases between. There are 16 residues in the CDR3. This CDR3 reads CARGGDVGSGGNTIYF. The CDR3 nucleotides are TGTGCCAGGGGGGGGGACGTGGGGTCGGGAGGAAACACCATATATTTT.

This chain connects TRBV29-1 to TRBJ2-5, with 9 positions matching TRBD2. J lost 2 bases, V lost 8 bases, and 12 bases had no gene match. The germline CDR1 and CDR2 sequences are SQVTM and ANQGSEA. The CDR3 extends over 15 amino acids. The CDR3 region is CSTSAASGNQETQYF. As DNA, the CDR3 is TGCAGCACCTCGGCGGCTAGCGGGAATCAAGAGACCCAGTACTTC. Full variable domain (remainder filled in from reference TRBV29-1 and TRBJ2-5): SAVISQKPSRDICQRGTSLTIQCQVDSQVTMMFWYRQQPGQSLTLIATANQGSEATYESGFVIDKFPISRPNLTFSTLTVSNMSPEDSSIYLCSTSAASGNQETQYFGPGTRLLVL.

This clonotype has at least ten counts. This chain uses TRBV12-5 with TRBJ2-1; D is undetermined. The CDR3 has 14 amino acids. Trimming shortened V by 7 bases and J by 2 bases, and 12 bases separated the two germline ends. The germline V gene encodes CDR1 LGHNT and CDR2 FRNRAP. The CDR3 protein is CASAPGVAYNEQFF. The CDR3 DNA is TGTGCTAGTGCCCCTGGGGTGGCCTACAATGAGCAGTTCTTC.

At least ten counts were recorded for this clonotype. V and J are TRBV10-2 and TRBJ1-1; the D is unclear. There are 13 residues in the CDR3. The germline CDR1 and CDR2 sequences are WSHSY and SAAADI. The V end was cut by 6 bases, the J end by 1 base, with 9 bases between. As DNA, the CDR3 is TGCGCCAGCAGACAACACCAGAACACTGAAGCTTTCTTT. Translating it yields CASRQHQNTEAFF.